The 28 T cell receptor beta chains below were found in one sample sequenced in a study of graft-versus-host responses after intestinal transplantation. The table came from immunoSEQ multiplex PCR; TCRdb's copy has only in-frame clones and leaves some out. The sample contains some 5,700 clones, around 33% of which appear only once. Irradiated, violet-dye-labeled stimulator cells, some 200,000 in number, were plated with some 200,000 CFSE-labeled responder cells. This material consisted of alloreactive CD8+ T cells from a mixed lymphocyte reaction culture, taken before intestinal transplant. Subset given: CFSE-low proliferating T cells sorted from roughly 6-day pre-transplant mixed lymphocyte reaction (GvH or HvG direction). The receptors stem from a human patient who received an intestinal transplant.

V and J are TRBV28 and TRBJ2-7; 7 nucleotides match TRBD1. V shed 5 bases, J shed 3 bases, and the junction held 13 bases outside the gene matches. Per the germline V gene, CDR1 is MDHEN and CDR2 is SYDVKM. This CDR3 is built from 16 residues. CDR3 in amino acids: CASSPSDRYPHYEQYF. The CDR3 DNA sequence: TGTGCCAGCAGTCCCTCGGACAGGTACCCCCACTACGAGCAGTACTTC.

The chain couples TRBV19 to TRBJ2-1, with D tentatively TRBD1 (5 bases). The CDR3 is 14 amino acids. CDR1 and CDR2 (germline): LNHDA, SQIVND (reference sequence). V lost 3 bases, J lost 2 bases, and 8 bases lay in between. The CDR3 loop is CASSMGLAYNEQFF. Here the CDR3 DNA reads TGTGCCAGTAGTATGGGGCTCGCCTACAATGAGCAGTTCTTC.

The J gene is TRBJ2-5, the V gene TRBV2; TRBD1 might be the D (6 bases). V shed 4 bases and J shed 1 base, with 13 bases lying between them. Germline V gene sequence: CDR1 SNHLY, CDR2 FYNNEI. There are 15 residues in the CDR3. CDR3 amino acids: CASSVSVGAQETQYF. In nucleotides, the CDR3 is TGTGCCAGCAGTGTTTCGGTGGGGGCCCAAGAGACCCAGTACTTC. Based on the CDR3 plus reference TRBV2 and TRBJ2-5, the full variable domain is EPEVTQTPSHQVTQMGQEVILRCVPISNHLYFYWYRQILGQKVEFLVSFYNNEISEKSEIFDDQFSVERPDGSNFTLKIRSTKLEDSAMYFCASSVSVGAQETQYFGPGTRLLVL.

The V gene is TRBV19, the J gene TRBJ1-5, with 8 bases identical to TRBD1. The CDR3 is made up of 16 amino acids. After removal of 3 bases from V and 5 bases from J, the junction contained 9 bases not matched to a gene. Looked up from germline, CDR1 is LNHDA and CDR2 is SQIVND (reference sequence). The CDR3 coding sequence is TGTGCCAGTAGTATGCAAGTCAGGGGGCAGGATCAGCCCCAGCATTTT. The encoded protein is CASSMQVRGQDQPQHF.

This clone is labeled as medium-sized (0.01 to 0.1%). The CDR3 region is CASSRDSWMREKLFF. CDR3 coding DNA: TGTGCCAGCAGTCGGGACTCCTGGATGAGAGAAAAACTGTTTTTT. This chain joins TRBV6-5 and TRBJ1-4; TRBD1 is a possible D gene (5 bases). Trimming cost V 5 bases and J 8 bases, with 18 bases left between them. Germline values: CDR1 MNHEY, CDR2 SVGAGI. The CDR3 loop spans 15 amino acids.

This clone was counted between two and nine times. The chain combines TRBV7-6 with TRBJ2-3; 7 bases match TRBD2. This CDR3 spans 18 amino acids. In germline, CDR1 is SGHVS, CDR2 FNYEAQ. Germline trimming cut 5 bases from V and 3 bases from J; bases unmatched to any gene: 17. CDR3 DNA sequence: TGTGCCAGCAGCCATCCCCCCCTTGCGGGAGATGGAACAGATACGCAGTATTTT. Its translation is CASSHPPLAGDGTDTQYF.

The chain couples TRBV19 to TRBJ2-7; 10 bases line up with TRBD1. The germline V gene has CDR1 LNHDA and CDR2 SQIVND (reference sequence). The CDR3 extends over 15 amino acids. V gave up 4 bases and J gave up 3 bases; unmatched junction bases: 6. The CDR3 protein is CASSTGTGVVYEQYF. In nucleotides, the CDR3 is TGTGCCAGTAGTACTGGGACAGGGGTTGTCTACGAGCAGTACTTC.

CDR3 coding DNA: TGTGCCAGCAGCAGCCAGGGTTACGAGCAGTACTTC. It specifies CASSSQGYEQYF. This sequence joins TRBV21-1 and TRBJ2-7; the table gives TRBD1 as D, unverified against the DNA. TRBV21-1 is shown as a pseudogene. The CDR3 spans 12 residues.

This clone was found a few times. The V call is TRBV19, the J call TRBJ1-5; D is perhaps TRBD1 (5 bases). The V gene lost 7 bases and the J gene lost 1 base, with 17 bases spanning the gap. Germline V gives CDR1 LNHDA, CDR2 SQIVND (reference sequence). CDR3 length: 16 residues. CDR3 protein: CASKGRGWESNQPQHF. The CDR3 region has the DNA TGTGCCAGTAAGGGGAGGGGCTGGGAGAGCAATCAGCCCCAGCATTTT.

This chain uses TRBV5-8 with TRBJ2-1; D perhaps matches TRBD2 (5 bases). V was clipped by 4 bases and J by 9 bases, with 20 bases between them. The CDR3 consists of 15 residues. Germline CDR1 is SGHTS and CDR2 is YDEGEE. The CDR3 loop reads CASSNGWTPLPEQFF. Written as DNA, the CDR3 is TGTGCCAGCAGCAACGGCTGGACTCCCCTTCCTGAGCAGTTCTTC.

This clone has more than one count but fewer than ten. V is TRBV18 and J is TRBJ2-1; 7 nucleotides agree with TRBD2. The CDR3 is 12 residues long. J was trimmed by 5 bases and V by 6 bases; bases with no gene match: 1. Germline lookup yields CDR1 KGHSH and CDR2 LQKENI. Here the CDR3 DNA reads TGTGCCAGCTCTCTAGCGGACAATGAGCAGTTCTTC. It translates to CASSLADNEQFF. Full variable domain (rest looked up from reference TRBV18 and TRBJ2-1): NAGVMQNPRHLVRRRGQEARLRCSPMKGHSHVYWYRQLPEEGLKFMVYLQKENIIDESGMPKERFSAEFPKEGPSILRIQQVVRGDSAAYFCASSLADNEQFFGPGTRLTVL.

This clone was counted between two and nine times. The CDR3 loop reads CASSPLWGAYEQYF. CDR3 nucleotides: TGCGCCAGCAGCCCCCTATGGGGGGCCTACGAGCAGTACTTC. The chain is built from TRBV4-1 and TRBJ2-7; maybe TRBD2 (6 bases). The CDR3 length is 14 residues. V was trimmed by 4 bases and J by 2 bases, leaving 12 bases between them. The germline V gene has CDR1 MGHRA and CDR2 YSYEKL.

The chain carries TRBV5-1 and TRBJ2-1, with TRBD2 identical over 7 bases. From germline, CDR1 is SGHRS and CDR2 YFSETQ. This CDR3 region has 14 residues. Trimming cost V 0 bases and J 10 bases; bases outside gene matches: 7. CDR3 loop: CASSLDPTGGEQFF. The DNA of the CDR3 is TGCGCCAGCAGCTTGGATCCAACCGGGGGGGAGCAGTTCTTC.

For this clone: The junction differs from germline at one of its ends, possibly a read error. Other DNA sequences in the same sample also yield this CDR3. The chain joins TRBV7-9 to TRBJ2-3, with D hard to call. The V gene's germline CDR1 is SEHNR and CDR2 FQNEAQ (reference sequence). The CDR3 sequence is 14 residues long. The CDR3 bases are TGTGCCAGCAGAAAAAGGAGACGCACGGATACGCAGTATTTT. Its protein product is CASRKRRRTDTQYF.

The chain has TRBV28 and TRBJ1-5; D perhaps matches TRBD1 (5 bases). The CDR3 is 14 residues long. V was cut by 3 bases and J by 4 bases, with 10 bases left in between. Per germline, CDR1 MDHEN and CDR2 SYDVKM. Here the CDR3 DNA reads TGTGCCAGCAGTTTCAGGGACTCAAATCAGCCCCAGCATTTT. Protein sequence: CASSFRDSNQPQHF.

This clone is labeled medium-sized. The gene calls are TRBV7-9 and TRBJ2-7; 10 bases agree with TRBD2. V shed 2 bases and J 0 bases; nucleotides not matched to a gene: 7. The CDR3 spans 17 residues. Germline V gene lookup returns CDR1 SEHNR and CDR2 FQNEAQ (reference sequence). CDR3 amino acids: CASSLSSGGFSSYEQYF. As DNA, the CDR3 is TGTGCCAGCAGCTTAAGTAGCGGGGGGTTCAGCTCCTACGAGCAGTACTTC.

CDR3 DNA sequence: TGTGCCAGTTTTAGCGGGAGCGGTAGAAATGAGCAGTTCTTC. Encoded protein: CASFSGSGRNEQFF. The chain has TRBV2 and TRBJ2-1, with 9 bases fitting TRBD2. Germline-derived CDR1 and CDR2 are SNHLY and FYNNEI. V was clipped by 9 bases and J by 7 bases; unmatched bases: 10. The CDR3 contains 14 residues.

This clone appeared a few times. The genes are TRBV12-5 and TRBJ1-6; TRBD1 aligns across 7 bases. With V trimmed by 9 bases and J by 9 bases, 8 bases remained unmatched. This CDR3 is built from 13 residues. CDR1 and CDR2 from the germline V gene are LGHNT and FRNRAP. The CDR3 DNA follows: TGTGCTAGCGGACAGGTCAGGGGTTCACCCCTCCACTTT. It specifies CASGQVRGSPLHF.

Here the CDR3 reads CASSFIPGYEQYF. The CDR3 DNA follows: TGTGCCAGCAGCTTTATTCCCGGCTACGAGCAGTACTTC. The V call is TRBV7-9, the J call TRBJ2-7; D gene uncertain. V was pared by 3 bases and J by 3 bases, with 9 bases between. The germline V gene encodes CDR1 SEHNR and CDR2 FQNEAQ (reference sequence). The CDR3 is 13 residues long.

V is TRBV29-1 and J is TRBJ2-3; 9 bases align to TRBD2. CDR1 is SQVTM and CDR2 is ANQGSEA in the germline V gene. V shed 3 bases, J shed 5 bases, and the junction held 3 bases outside the gene matches. This CDR3 has 13 amino acids. For the CDR3, the DNA is TGCAGCGTTGACGGCGGGAGGGTAGATACGCAGTATTTT. It encodes CSVDGGRVDTQYF.

This clone has only a few counts. The V and J genes are TRBV7-9 and TRBJ2-1; D unclear. V gave up 5 bases and J gave up 0 bases, with 8 bases separating them. Germline V gives CDR1 SEHNR, CDR2 FQNEAQ (reference sequence). The CDR3 has 14 residues. The CDR3 DNA reads as TGTGCCAGCAGCCCCACGAGCTCCTACAATGAGCAGTTCTTC. Protein: CASSPTSSYNEQFF. Combining the CDR3 with reference TRBV7-9 and TRBJ2-1 gives the whole variable domain DTGVSQNPRHKITKRGQNVTFRCDPISEHNRLYWYRQTLGQGPEFLTYFQNEAQLEKSRLLSDRFSAERPKGSFSTLEIQRTEQGDSAMYLCASSPTSSYNEQFFGPGTRLTVL.

The rearrangement joins TRBV18 to TRBJ2-2; D possibly corresponds to TRBD1 (5 bases). This CDR3 has 17 amino acids. Germline-derived CDR1 and CDR2 are KGHSH and LQKENI. Trimming stripped 0 bases from V and 5 bases from J, with 16 bases between. The CDR3 sequence: CASSPPQAYSGTGELFF. CDR3 bases: TGTGCCAGCTCACCACCACAGGCATACAGTGGAACCGGGGAGCTGTTTTTT.

The chain recombines TRBV2 with TRBJ2-4, with D possibly being TRBD1 (5 bases). Germline values: CDR1 SNHLY, CDR2 FYNNEI. Deletions cut 4 bases from V and 4 bases from J, with 17 bases between. CDR3 size: 16 residues. DNA for the CDR3: TGTGCCAGCAGTGGGGGTTGGGGCCCAGAAAAAAACATTCAGTACTTC. Amino acids: CASSGGWGPEKNIQYF.

This clone turned up a few times. A junction end diverges from the germline sequence, so it may reflect a read error. The genes are TRBV29-1 and TRBJ2-5, with 8 bases that match TRBD1. The CDR3 is 14 amino acids. Germline-derived CDR1 and CDR2 are SQVTM and ANQGSEA. The DNA of the CDR3 is TGCAGCGTTGCGGGCGCAGGGGGCACGGCTTTGCACGACTTC. As protein: CSVAGAGGTALHDF.

The chain joins TRBV14 to TRBJ2-3, with D maybe TRBD2 (6 bases). V was shortened by 0 bases and J by 0 bases, with 13 bases between the two germline ends. CDR3 length: 17 amino acids. Germline V CDR1 and CDR2: SGHDN, FVKESK. CDR3 region: CASSQEWFGTSTDTQYF. CDR3 DNA: TGTGCCAGCAGCCAAGAGTGGTTCGGGACTAGCACAGATACGCAGTATTTT.

This clone has only one observation. The CDR3 nucleotides read TGTGCCAGTAACCCTTGGGCGGGGGGGAACACCGGGGAGCTGTTTTTT. Protein product: CASNPWAGGNTGELFF. The chain combines TRBV19 with TRBJ2-2; 8 bases match TRBD2. The CDR3 is 16 residues long. Germline CDR1 LNHDA, CDR2 SQIVND (reference sequence). Trimming cost V 7 bases and J 1 base; bases outside gene matches: 8.

The rearrangement joins TRBV5-1 to TRBJ2-6, with D unresolved. Germline CDR1 is SGHRS and CDR2 is YFSETQ. V was trimmed by 3 bases and J by 0 bases, leaving 19 bases between them. This CDR3 has 19 amino acids. CDR3 nucleotides: TGCGCCAGCAGCTCGTCCCAGACATTTCCGAACTCTGGGGCCAACGTCCTGACTTTC. Translated, it gives CASSSSQTFPNSGANVLTF.

This chain links TRBV15 with TRBJ2-1; 8 bases fit TRBD2. Unmatched junction bases numbered 5, after V lost 1 base and J lost 0 bases. The germline gives CDR1 LNHNV, CDR2 YYDKDF (reference sequence). The length of the CDR3 is 17 residues. The CDR3 sequence: CATSRARGTSSYNEQFF. In DNA form, the CDR3 reads TGTGCCACCAGCAGAGCGAGAGGGACTAGCTCCTACAATGAGCAGTTCTTC. Complete variable domain (other parts from reference TRBV15 and TRBJ2-1): DAMVIQNPRYQVTQFGKPVTLSCSQTLNHNVMYWYQQKSSQAPKLLFHYYDKDFNNEADTPDNFQSRRPNTSFCFLDIRSPGLGDTAMYLCATSRARGTSSYNEQFFGPGTRLTVL.